The 15 T cell receptor beta chains reported below all come from one sample, sequenced in a study of T cells in Graves' hyperthyroidism and ophthalmopathy. TCR beta CDR3 regions were amplified from RNA. HTBI primers were employed in a first-round RT-PCR of the TCR CDR3. TCRdb reanalysed the multiplex PCR reads using MiXCR and keeps one entry per CDR3 protein. The profile shows about 290,000 distinct CDR3 sequences, roughly an eighth of them singletons. The sequencing sample was made of blood. These receptor sequences come from a middle-aged woman with Graves' hyperthyroidism.

In this sample, this clonotype turned up many times. The J gene is TRBJ2-1, the V gene TRBV15; a possible D gene is TRBD2 (5 bases). CDR1 LNHNV and CDR2 YYDKDF come from the germline V gene (reference sequence). CDR3 length equals 13 residues. Trimming removed 2 bases at V and 7 bases at J, with 9 bases between. In nucleotides, the CDR3 is TGTGCCACCAGCAGAACGCTAGCTAATGAGCAGTTCTTC. It specifies CATSRTLANEQFF.

There are a few counts of this clonotype. The V and J genes are TRBV10-3 and TRBJ1-6, with D possibly being TRBD1 (6 bases). V was pared by 0 bases and J by 8 bases, with 11 bases between. Germline CDR1 is ENHRY and CDR2 is SYGVKD. The CDR3 runs to 15 residues. The CDR3: CAISESGQSYSPLHF. The CDR3 DNA sequence: TGTGCCATCAGTGAGTCGGGACAAAGTTATTCACCCCTCCACTTT.

This clonotype showed up many times. The J gene is TRBJ2-1, the V gene TRBV5-6; D remains ambiguous. This CDR3 contains 14 residues. Trimming took off 0 bases at V and 5 bases at J, with 9 bases between the two ends. Germline CDR1 SGHDT, CDR2 YYEEEE. In DNA, the CDR3 is TGTGCCAGCAGCTTGGAGAGACCCGACAATGAGCAGTTCTTC. Translating gives CASSLERPDNEQFF.

This clonotype was detected many times. This chain joins TRBV3-1 and TRBJ1-1, with TRBD1 matching over 9 bases. This CDR3 spans 13 amino acids. The junction had 1 base not matched to a gene; V was cut back by 8 bases and J by 0 bases. The germline V gene encodes CDR1 LGHDT and CDR2 YNNKEL (reference sequence). This CDR3 is CASRDRVNTEAFF. The CDR3 region has the DNA TGTGCCAGCCGGGACAGGGTGAACACTGAAGCTTTCTTT.

About this clonotype: This may come from a read error, since a much larger clone is one base off. V and J are TRBV2 and TRBJ1-2; tentatively, D is TRBD1 (5 bases). Germline lookup yields CDR1 SNHLY and CDR2 FYNNEI. The CDR3 covers 14 residues. Trimming cost V 7 bases and J 2 bases, with 14 bases left between them. The CDR3 DNA reads as TGTGCCAGCACTCTGGCAGGGAAGAACTATGGCTACACCTTC. This encodes CASTLAGKNYGYTF.

This clonotype has ten or more counts. V is TRBV27 and J is TRBJ1-5; D is uncertain. Germline lookup yields CDR1 MNHEY and CDR2 SMNVEV (reference sequence). This CDR3 has 13 amino acids. V lost 2 bases and J 3 bases, leaving 5 bases between the germline ends. The CDR3 DNA follows: TGTGCCAGCAGTTTAAGGGTCAATCAGCCCCAGCATTTT. Protein sequence: CASSLRVNQPQHF.

This clonotype was counted at least ten times. The V call is TRBV6-1, the J call TRBJ1-6, with TRBD1 identical over 7 bases. The germline CDR1 and CDR2 sequences are MNHNS and SASEGT. The length of the CDR3 is 14 residues. Trimming cost V 2 bases and J 10 bases; bases outside gene matches: 5. The CDR3 loop reads CASSETGAGSPLHF. CDR3 coding DNA: TGTGCCAGCAGTGAAACAGGGGCCGGGTCACCCCTCCACTTT.

The chain carries TRBV5-1 and TRBJ2-7, with TRBD1 matching 7 bases. Germline CDR1 and CDR2: SGHRS and YFSETQ. CDR3 length: 14 amino acids. The V and J ends lost 2 bases and 3 bases, in that order; junction bases with no gene match: 5. The CDR3 reads CASSLSGGDYEQYF. In nucleotides, the CDR3 is TGCGCCAGCAGCTTATCAGGGGGAGACTACGAGCAGTACTTC.

This clonotype appeared many times. The J gene is TRBJ1-1, the V gene TRBV10-3, with D unresolved. The V and J ends lost 6 bases and 1 base respectively, with 9 bases between them. Germline V gene lookup returns CDR1 ENHRY and CDR2 SYGVKD. The length of the CDR3 is 13 residues. This CDR3 reads CAIRGVGNTEAFF. The CDR3 nucleotides read TGTGCCATCAGGGGCGTGGGGAACACTGAAGCTTTCTTT.

This clonotype was observed many times. The V call is TRBV5-5, the J call TRBJ2-3; D is unclear. The ends were cut back, 1 base at V and 0 bases at J, with 6 bases in the middle. Germline CDR1 SGHKS, CDR2 YYEKEE (reference sequence). The length of the CDR3 is 14 residues. CDR3 nucleotides: TGTGCCAGCAGCTTGACCCCTAGCACAGATACGCAGTATTTT. It yields the protein CASSLTPSTDTQYF.

This clonotype showed up many times. V is TRBV7-8 and J is TRBJ2-7; D is uncertain. This CDR3 has 15 residues. From germline, CDR1 is SGHVS and CDR2 FQNEAQ. Trimming left V 5 bases short and J 0 bases short, with 14 bases between. The CDR3 sequence: CASSPRRVNSYEQYF. The CDR3 region has the DNA TGTGCCAGCAGCCCCCGTAGGGTAAACTCCTACGAGCAGTACTTC.

This clonotype turned up a few times. J is TRBJ2-3 and V is TRBV2; 9 bases line up with TRBD1. With V trimmed by 6 bases and J by 4 bases, 2 bases remained unmatched. The length of the CDR3 is 13 residues. Per the germline V gene, CDR1 is SNHLY and CDR2 is FYNNEI. The CDR3: CASRDRGPDTQYF. As DNA, the CDR3 is TGTGCCAGCAGGGACAGGGGACCAGATACGCAGTATTTT.

This chain links TRBV5-1 with TRBJ2-7; D not certain. The CDR3 loop spans 14 amino acids. Germline CDR1 reads SGHRS; CDR2 reads YFSETQ. The ends were cut back, 0 bases at V and 2 bases at J, with 9 bases in the middle. This CDR3 reads CASSLAAEAYEQYF. The DNA for the CDR3 is TGCGCCAGCAGCTTGGCCGCAGAGGCCTACGAGCAGTACTTC.

The chain joins TRBV5-1 to TRBJ2-5; D is undetermined. The V gene's germline CDR1 is SGHRS and CDR2 YFSETQ. Trimming stripped 0 bases from V and 1 base from J, with 10 bases between. This CDR3 is 15 amino acids long. CDR3 coding DNA: TGCGCCAGCAGCTTGGTCTCGGGTACCCAAGAGACCCAGTACTTC. This codes for CASSLVSGTQETQYF.

This clonotype showed up just a few times. The rearrangement joins TRBV27 to TRBJ1-5; 7 positions agree with TRBD1. The CDR3 spans 14 residues. The V gene's germline CDR1 is MNHEY and CDR2 SMNVEV (reference sequence). The trim removed 8 bases at V and 4 bases at J, leaving 8 bases unmatched. CDR3 in DNA: TGTGCCAGCGGCATTGACAGGGTGAATCAGCCCCAGCATTTT. Amino acid sequence: CASGIDRVNQPQHF.